A selection of T cell receptor beta chains follows, all from one sample in a study of T cell repertoires in cytomegalovirus infection. TCRdb fed the reads into MiXCR, producing one record per CDR3 protein. The repertoire consists of roughly 77,000 distinct CDR3 sequences, with 4% occurring once and the leading ten covering around a fifth. Sample: PBMCs. These TCRs come from a human donor in good health (CMV status not recorded). Some clones in this sample may be carry-over from other donors' samples. Each CDR3 is given with its conserved first and last residue. Fields, in order: D gene, V gene, clone size, J gene, CDR3 DNA, CDR3 protein. The D gene is left open where the match is weak. A clone size is listed for some rows: how often the clone was seen (once, few, many), or a class if it is expanded.

d_call: TRBD2; v_call: TRBV10-3; clone_size: many; j_call: TRBJ2-3; cdr3_nt: TGTGCCATCAGTGTTGGACTAGCGGGGCCGGGTACGCAGTATTTT; cdr3_aa: CAISVGLAGPGTQYF
d_call: .; v_call: TRBV7-2; clone_size: many; j_call: TRBJ2-1; cdr3_nt: TGTGCCAGCAGCTTAGTCTACGGTGAGCAGTTCTTC; cdr3_aa: CASSLVYGEQFF
d_call: TRBD2; v_call: TRBV20-1; clone_size: many; j_call: TRBJ2-3; cdr3_nt: TGCAGTACTCTAGCGGCTAGCACAGATACGCAGTATTTT; cdr3_aa: CSTLAASTDTQYF
d_call: .; v_call: TRBV28; clone_size: .; j_call: TRBJ2-1; cdr3_nt: TGTGCCAGCAACTCACCGGGGCATAGGGGCTACAATGAGCAGTTCTTC; cdr3_aa: CASNSPGHRGYNEQFF
d_call: TRBD2; v_call: TRBV2; clone_size: .; j_call: TRBJ2-3; cdr3_nt: TGTGCCAGCAACCCGACTAGCGGGAGCCCAGATACGCAGTATTTT; cdr3_aa: CASNPTSGSPDTQYF
d_call: TRBD2; v_call: TRBV7-4; clone_size: many; j_call: TRBJ2-3; cdr3_nt: TGTGCCAGCAGCGAGGGACTAGCGGAAACAGATACGCAGTATTTT; cdr3_aa: CASSEGLAETDTQYF
d_call: TRBD1; v_call: TRBV7-8; clone_size: many; j_call: TRBJ1-1; cdr3_nt: TGTGCCAGCAGCTTAGTGCCCGACAGGGACACTGAAGCTTTCTTT; cdr3_aa: CASSLVPDRDTEAFF
d_call: .; v_call: TRBV7-9; clone_size: many; j_call: TRBJ1-1; cdr3_nt: TGTGCCAGCAGCCAGGACTCTTTCACTGAAGCTTTCTTT; cdr3_aa: CASSQDSFTEAFF
d_call: .; v_call: TRBV7-2; clone_size: many; j_call: TRBJ2-1; cdr3_nt: TGTGCCAGCCGGTCAGGAGCTAGCTCCTACAATGAGCAGTTCTTC; cdr3_aa: CASRSGASSYNEQFF
d_call: .; v_call: TRBV7-8; clone_size: many; j_call: TRBJ2-7; cdr3_nt: TGTGCCAGCAGCCCCGGGGGACGCTACGAGCAGTACTTC; cdr3_aa: CASSPGGRYEQYF
d_call: .; v_call: TRBV11-2; clone_size: many; j_call: TRBJ2-7; cdr3_nt: TGTGCCAGCAGCTTAATTTCCGGGGGACAGCAGTACTTC; cdr3_aa: CASSLISGGQQYF
d_call: .; v_call: TRBV5-1; clone_size: few; j_call: TRBJ2-7; cdr3_nt: TGCGCCAGCAGCCGGACTGACTCCCTGGGGCGCGAGCAGTACTTC; cdr3_aa: CASSRTDSLGREQYF
d_call: TRBD2; v_call: TRBV28; clone_size: few; j_call: TRBJ2-7; cdr3_nt: TGTGCCAGCAGTCCCTCCCGCCGTAGCGGGATACTATTC; cdr3_aa: CASSPSRRSGILF
d_call: .; v_call: TRBV27; clone_size: many; j_call: TRBJ1-6; cdr3_nt: TGTGCCAGCAGTTTGGCCCTTGGGTATAATTCACCCCTCCACTTT; cdr3_aa: CASSLALGYNSPLHF
d_call: .; v_call: TRBV30; clone_size: many; j_call: TRBJ2-5; cdr3_nt: TGTGCCTGGAGCGCACTAGGAGAGACCCAGTACTTC; cdr3_aa: CAWSALGETQYF
d_call: TRBD1; v_call: TRBV11-3; clone_size: few; j_call: TRBJ1-2; cdr3_nt: TGTGCCAGCAGCTTAGGACCACCGGGACAGGGTGGCTACACCTTC; cdr3_aa: CASSLGPPGQGGYTF
d_call: .; v_call: TRBV28; clone_size: many; j_call: TRBJ2-7; cdr3_nt: TGTGCCACCGAGTTAAACTACGAGCAGTACTTC; cdr3_aa: CATELNYEQYF
d_call: .; v_call: TRBV6-1; clone_size: many; j_call: TRBJ1-1; cdr3_nt: TGTGCCAGCAGTGAAAAAAGGAACACTGAAGCTTTCTTT; cdr3_aa: CASSEKRNTEAFF
d_call: .; v_call: TRBV7-2; clone_size: many; j_call: TRBJ2-7; cdr3_nt: TGTGCCAGCAGAACCGAATACGAGCAGTACTTC; cdr3_aa: CASRTEYEQYF
d_call: .; v_call: TRBV7-2; clone_size: many; j_call: TRBJ1-1; cdr3_nt: TGTGCCAGCAGCTTAGCGCGGGGATCCCCAGCTGAAGCTTTCTTT; cdr3_aa: CASSLARGSPAEAFF
d_call: .; v_call: TRBV7-2; clone_size: many; j_call: TRBJ1-2; cdr3_nt: TGTGCCAGCAGCCTAAGGACACCGTATGGCTACACCTTC; cdr3_aa: CASSLRTPYGYTF
d_call: TRBD2; v_call: TRBV7-2; clone_size: many; j_call: TRBJ2-7; cdr3_nt: TGTGCCAGCAGCTTAGTACTAGCGGGGGGGTACGAGCAGTACTTC; cdr3_aa: CASSLVLAGGYEQYF
d_call: .; v_call: TRBV2; clone_size: many; j_call: TRBJ2-1; cdr3_nt: TGTGCCAGCAGTGACCGGGGGCGCAATGAGCAGTTCTTC; cdr3_aa: CASSDRGRNEQFF
d_call: TRBD2; v_call: TRBV7-2; clone_size: few; j_call: TRBJ2-7; cdr3_nt: TGTGCCAGCAGCTTCATAGCGGGAGGGCGGTACGAGCAGTACTTC; cdr3_aa: CASSFIAGGRYEQYF
d_call: .; v_call: TRBV7-6; clone_size: many; j_call: TRBJ2-2; cdr3_nt: TGTGCCAGCAGCCTGGTCCCGAACACCGGGGAGCTGTTTTTT; cdr3_aa: CASSLVPNTGELFF
d_call: .; v_call: TRBV7-2; clone_size: many; j_call: TRBJ1-3; cdr3_nt: TGTGCCAGCAGCCCAAAGCCTCAGACAGGCTCCTCTGGAAACACCATATATTTT; cdr3_aa: CASSPKPQTGSSGNTIYF
d_call: TRBD1; v_call: TRBV28; clone_size: many; j_call: TRBJ1-2; cdr3_nt: TGTGCCAGCAGTCCCGACAGGGAATATGGCTACACCTTC; cdr3_aa: CASSPDREYGYTF
d_call: TRBD2; v_call: TRBV6-1; clone_size: many; j_call: TRBJ2-1; cdr3_nt: TGTGCCAGCAGTGCCGGGACTAGCGGGACCAATGAGCAGTTCTTC; cdr3_aa: CASSAGTSGTNEQFF
d_call: .; v_call: TRBV7-2; clone_size: many; j_call: TRBJ2-4; cdr3_nt: TGTGCCAGCAGCTTAGAGACGCACGCTAAGTTGTACTTC; cdr3_aa: CASSLETHAKLYF
d_call: .; v_call: TRBV28; clone_size: many; j_call: TRBJ1-2; cdr3_nt: TGTGCCAGCAGCGAACAGAACCTACCATCTACAGGCTTC; cdr3_aa: CASSEQNLPSTGF
d_call: .; v_call: TRBV28; clone_size: many; j_call: TRBJ2-1; cdr3_nt: TGTGCCAGCAGCCCATTCAGGGGCTTCCACGGTGAGCAGTTCTTC; cdr3_aa: CASSPFRGFHGEQFF
d_call: .; v_call: TRBV12-3/TRBV12-4; clone_size: many; j_call: TRBJ2-7; cdr3_nt: TGTGCCAGCAGTTTAATGGGGAACGAGCAGTACTTC; cdr3_aa: CASSLMGNEQYF
d_call: .; v_call: TRBV7-2; clone_size: many; j_call: TRBJ1-5; cdr3_nt: TGTGCCAGCAGCTTAGAGTCAGGTGCAGGGCGGCGGCAGCCCCAGCATTTT; cdr3_aa: CASSLESGAGRRQPQHF
d_call: .; v_call: TRBV11-3; clone_size: many; j_call: TRBJ2-1; cdr3_nt: TGTGCCAGCAGCCGGATGTCCTACAATGAGCAGTTCTTC; cdr3_aa: CASSRMSYNEQFF
d_call: .; v_call: TRBV7-2; clone_size: many; j_call: TRBJ2-1; cdr3_nt: TGTGCCAGCAGCCAGGGGGGACAGAGAAACAATGAGCAGTTCTTC; cdr3_aa: CASSQGGQRNNEQFF
d_call: .; v_call: TRBV7-2; clone_size: many; j_call: TRBJ1-5; cdr3_nt: TGTGCCAGCAGCCCACCGAGTTGGGGGGGGTCGCAGCCCCAGCATTTT; cdr3_aa: CASSPPSWGGSQPQHF
d_call: TRBD2; v_call: TRBV20-1; clone_size: many; j_call: TRBJ2-1; cdr3_nt: TGCAGTGCTAGAGATGGTCTAGCGGGAGGATATGAGCAGTTCTTC; cdr3_aa: CSARDGLAGGYEQFF
d_call: TRBD2; v_call: TRBV7-2; clone_size: many; j_call: TRBJ2-5; cdr3_nt: TGTGCCAGCAGCCCCGGGACTAGCGTCCAAGAGACCCAGTACTTC; cdr3_aa: CASSPGTSVQETQYF
d_call: .; v_call: TRBV7-6; clone_size: many; j_call: TRBJ1-6; cdr3_nt: TGTGCCAGCAGCGGACTAGGAGGGCCCTATAATTCACCCCTCCACTTT; cdr3_aa: CASSGLGGPYNSPLHF
d_call: .; v_call: TRBV30; clone_size: many; j_call: TRBJ1-6; cdr3_nt: TGTGCCTGGAGTCCCCCGGGGAGTGCCCTCCACTTT; cdr3_aa: CAWSPPGSALHF
d_call: .; v_call: TRBV19; clone_size: many; j_call: TRBJ1-1; cdr3_nt: TGTGCCAGTAGTATAGCCAGGGGTGGGAACACTGAAGCTTTCTTT; cdr3_aa: CASSIARGGNTEAFF
d_call: .; v_call: TRBV18; clone_size: many; j_call: TRBJ2-3; cdr3_nt: TGTGCCAGCGCGGACCTCACAGATACGCAGTATTTT; cdr3_aa: CASADLTDTQYF
d_call: .; v_call: TRBV10-3; clone_size: many; j_call: TRBJ2-3; cdr3_nt: TGTGCCATCAGTGATGAGTCAGATACGCAGTATTTT; cdr3_aa: CAISDESDTQYF
d_call: TRBD2; v_call: TRBV4-3; clone_size: many; j_call: TRBJ2-1; cdr3_nt: TGCGCCAGCAGCCAAGAGAACGGGGGGGCCGAACTGTTCTTC; cdr3_aa: CASSQENGGAELFF
d_call: .; v_call: TRBV7-2; clone_size: many; j_call: TRBJ2-5; cdr3_nt: TGTGCCAGCAGCTTACTGACGAGGGAGACCCAGTACTTC; cdr3_aa: CASSLLTRETQYF
d_call: .; v_call: TRBV7-2; clone_size: many; j_call: TRBJ1-1; cdr3_nt: TGTGCCAGCAGCCCGCCCCTATTCGAGAACACTGAAGCTTTCTTT; cdr3_aa: CASSPPLFENTEAFF
d_call: TRBD1; v_call: TRBV7-2; clone_size: many; j_call: TRBJ1-3; cdr3_nt: TGTGCCAGCAGGCTACGCAGGGGGCGCGGAAACACCATATATTTT; cdr3_aa: CASRLRRGRGNTIYF
d_call: .; v_call: TRBV7-6; clone_size: many; j_call: TRBJ1-2; cdr3_nt: TGTGCCAGCGCAGGGCTTGCTGGCTACACCTTC; cdr3_aa: CASAGLAGYTF
d_call: .; v_call: TRBV12-3/TRBV12-4; clone_size: many; j_call: TRBJ1-4; cdr3_nt: TGTGCCAGCACCCTAGAAGCAACTAATGAAAAACTGTTTTTT; cdr3_aa: CASTLEATNEKLFF
d_call: .; v_call: TRBV28; clone_size: .; j_call: TRBJ2-7; cdr3_nt: TGTGCCAGCAATCCCGCCGGACTCCCATACGAGCAGTACTTC; cdr3_aa: CASNPAGLPYEQYF
d_call: TRBD1; v_call: TRBV29-1; clone_size: many; j_call: TRBJ2-7; cdr3_nt: TGCAGCGTTCTCGTGACAGGGGCGGACTACGAGCAGTACTTC; cdr3_aa: CSVLVTGADYEQYF
d_call: .; v_call: TRBV7-2; clone_size: many; j_call: TRBJ1-4; cdr3_nt: TGTGCCAGCAGCTTGCTCCGAGACACTATCGGCAATGAAAAACTGTTTTTT; cdr3_aa: CASSLLRDTIGNEKLFF
d_call: .; v_call: TRBV7-2; clone_size: many; j_call: TRBJ1-5; cdr3_nt: TGTGCCAGCAGCTTAGTCGACACAAGGGGGTTTTATCAGCCCCAGCATTTT; cdr3_aa: CASSLVDTRGFYQPQHF
d_call: .; v_call: TRBV11-2; clone_size: many; j_call: TRBJ1-5; cdr3_nt: TGTGCCAGCAGCTTAACCCTCGGCGTGAGGCCCCAGCATTTT; cdr3_aa: CASSLTLGVRPQHF
d_call: .; v_call: TRBV20-1; clone_size: many; j_call: TRBJ2-1; cdr3_nt: TGCGGGGGGAGTGGCTTTAACTACAATGAGCAGTTCTTC; cdr3_aa: CGGSGFNYNEQFF
d_call: TRBD1; v_call: TRBV7-3; clone_size: few; j_call: TRBJ1-2; cdr3_nt: TGTGCCAGCAGCCCCTCCGGGACAGCCGGCGGCTACACCTTC; cdr3_aa: CASSPSGTAGGYTF